This T cell receptor beta chain is drawn from a study of T cell responses to AZD1222 COVID-19 vaccine (dated by TCRdb to about 2021). For the study in its entirety: AZD1222 recipients with second doses at about 4 weeks or about 12 weeks were pooled, because spike-specific TCR depth and breadth did not differ between schedules. TCR sequencing covered roughly 230 trial participants: 207 given two doses of AZD1222 and around 25 given two doses of MenACWY control vaccine. Trial participants were enrolled by age into 18-55, 56-69 and 70-plus year subgroups, with roughly 150, 30 and 60 TCR-sequenced participants respectively. General findings and caveats noted by the study authors: Most participants were white British and females outnumbered males, and the authors suggested that clonal diversity may have been underestimated. Reportedly, almost half of the unique spike-specific TCRs recognized epitopes lying outside the regions that are mutated in the B.1.351 and B.1.1.7 variants. A significant rise in spike-specific TCR breadth and depth was observed after two AZD1222 doses relative to day 0 and relative to MenACWY recipients. The 56-69-year group was small, and its depth increase did not reach significance, likely because of low power. Only five to seven AZD1222 recipients were SARS-CoV-2 seropositive at baseline, limiting conclusions about previously exposed vaccinees. The whole spike protein was spanned by vaccine-associated CD4 TCRs, and dominant responses were seen in regions 160-218 and 743-854. Because no samples from the day 14 peak response were available, repertoires could be characterized only after the peak T cell response.

With regard to this clone: The antigen it recognizes is unknown. Base qualities are not recorded, but no much larger clone differs from it by a single base.

In the paper's terms, the time point label means: baseline before first vaccination. Vaccinee samples were obtained from the UK trials COV001 and COV002, which included a single-blind randomized controlled phase 2/3 trial of AZD1222 (ChAdOx1 nCoV-19) in healthy adults. For TCRbeta chain sequencing, PBMC samples from trial participants were taken at day 0 and at day 28 after the second dose. The CDR3 regions of human TCRbeta chains were subjected to immunosequencing. Per the authors' processing: TCRs in the repertoires were compared against a reference library of SARS-CoV-2-specific TCRs that had been generated with the MIRA antigen-specificity platform. Breadth was defined as the fraction of unique TCRs that were SARS-CoV-2-associated, and depth was defined as the fraction of total T cells that were SARS-CoV-2-associated. Using the MIRA data, each spike-specific TCR was assigned both to the spike region to which the TCR was reactive and to a CD4 or CD8 class. Log10-transformed breadth and depth values were compared by one-way ANOVA with Sidak's multiple comparisons tests. The clones in this table, taken by TCRdb from immuneACCESS, are in-frame only. Not every clone is retained; where verified, under half of the shortfall comes from an unresolved V gene, and the cause of the rest is unknown. The V and J calls and clone size were taken over from that table, and D and trimming were inferred from the DNA. The sample table contains about 150,000 clones; only one count was recorded for approximately 94% of them. The top ten constitute under 10% of the sample.

From the germline V gene (reference sequence), CDR1 is SGHNT and CDR2 is YYREEE. The CDR3 runs 11 residues from the cysteine to the phenylalanine. CDR3 DNA only is kept here, 33 bases in frame from base 1. V drops 1 base and J drops 4 bases, leaving 3 bases in between. Rearrangement joined TRBV5-4 to TRBJ2-7, with the D gene uncertain. The input for sequencing was peripheral blood, taken on day 0 of AZD1222 vaccination. This clonotype originated in an adult in good health. The sequenced DNA is TGTGCCAGCAGCTTGTGGTACGAGCAGTACTTC. This translates into CASSLWYEQYF.